This TCR beta chain came from a study of T cells after somatic rescue of genetic block. This CDR3 has 14 residues. The germline V gene encodes CDR1 LNHDA and CDR2 SQIVND (reference sequence). V lost 5 bases, J lost 1 base, and 5 bases stayed unmatched. Data came from immunoSEQ multiplex PCR; TCRdb stores just in-frame clones and leaves some out. The table lists over 10,000 clones, 60% to 75% of them singletons. The sequenced material came from peripheral blood mononuclear cells (PBMCs). The TCR originated in a boy aged 5-17 years. The rearrangement links TRBV19 to TRBJ2-7, with 7 bases aligning to TRBD1. The CDR3 nucleotides are TGTGCCAGTAGTCTAAACAGGGGATCCTACGAGCAGTACTTC. It codes for CASSLNRGSYEQYF.